Listed below are T cell receptor beta chains from one sample, sequenced in a study of shared clonotypes between healthy human individuals. Profiling relied on immunoSEQ multiplex PCR, and the TCRdb table lists in-frame clones only, not all of them. This table has millions of clones, about 95% appearing once. Sequences were obtained from naive CD8+ T cells sorted from blood. These receptors all come from a man aged 18 to 29 in good health. Both conserved end residues are part of each CDR3. D genes are given only for firm matches.

D gene | J gene | V gene | CDR3 DNA | CDR3 protein
NA | TRBJ1-5 | TRBV19 | TGTGCCAGTAGTCTGGCGAATCAGCCCCAGCATTTT | CASSLANQPQHF
TRBD1 | TRBJ2-7 | TRBV15 | TGTGCCACCAGTGGACAGGGGGTTAGGTACGAGCAGTACTTC | CATSGQGVRYEQYF
NA | TRBJ2-3 | TRBV4-1 | TGCGCCAGCAGCCAGGTGTATGAAGATACGCAGTATTTT | CASSQVYEDTQYF
NA | TRBJ2-7 | TRBV5-1 | TGCGCCAGCAGCAATCGCCGAGACAGTCCCACCTACGAGCAGTACTTC | CASSNRRDSPTYEQYF
NA | TRBJ2-1 | TRBV15 | TGTGCCACCAGCAGAGAGGGAGGAACCTACAATGAGCAGTTCTTC | CATSREGGTYNEQFF
NA | TRBJ2-7 | TRBV7-9 | TGTGCCAGCAGCCTAGGGGGGGATAACGAGCAGTACTTC | CASSLGGDNEQYF
NA | TRBJ2-7 | TRBV28 | TGTGCCAGCAGTCCCCGGGTCACCATCGAGCAGTACTTC | CASSPRVTIEQYF
NA | TRBJ2-2 | TRBV2 | TGTGCCAGCAGTGAATGGGAATCAAACACCGGGGAGCTGTTTTTT | CASSEWESNTGELFF
TRBD2 | TRBJ2-1 | TRBV27 | TGTGCCAGCAGTCTAGGACTAGCGGGAGATGAGCAGTTCTTC | CASSLGLAGDEQFF
NA | TRBJ2-1 | TRBV28 | TGTGCCAGCAGTTCTCTAGATGAGCAGTTCTTC | CASSSLDEQFF
TRBD1 | TRBJ2-7 | TRBV29-1 | TGCAGCGTTGAAGACCCGGGACAGGGCTACGAGCAGTACTTC | CSVEDPGQGYEQYF
NA | TRBJ1-1 | TRBV9 | TGTGCCAGCGGAGTCGCCGGGACATCTGAAGCTTTCTTT | CASGVAGTSEAFF
NA | TRBJ1-1 | TRBV23-1 | TGCGCTACCGTACCGGGAACTGAAGCTTTCTTT | CATVPGTEAFF